This TCR beta chain was sequenced during a study of cytomegalovirus exposure and HLA in healthy donors. Study-level results: Among TCR beta chains, those listed as cytomegalovirus-associated numbered more than 150. Follow-up analysis seemed to connect common viral pathogens with several of the most significant clusters identified. Specific recognition of CMV antigens was confirmed in vitro for a few chains (all CMV-associated).

There are 18 residues in the CDR3. With 1 base clipped from V and 3 bases from J, the junction kept 11 bases outside the gene matches. The V gene's germline CDR1 is SGHTA and CDR2 FQGNSA. As for this clone: Antigen unknown.

Primers for the PCR totalled 60 Vbeta and 13 Jbeta. Generated by immunoSEQ multiplex PCR, the TCRdb table keeps only in-frame clones and is missing some. The sample lists over 150,000 clones; approximately 74% were seen once. V gene TRBV7-2 combines with J gene TRBJ1-5; 8 nucleotides align to TRBD1. The sequence was obtained from a woman in her thirties in good health and CMV-seronegative. Sequenced sample: PBMCs. CDR3 bases: TGTGCCAGCAGCTTAGGAGTATTCGGGACAGGAATCAATCAGCCCCAGCATTTT. Translation gives CASSLGVFGTGINQPQHF.